The entry below gives a single TCR beta chain sequence along with its context. Its antigen is undetermined. PCR amplification relied on 60 Vbeta primers (plus 13 Jbeta primers). This table comes from immunoSEQ multiplex PCR, and its TCRdb copy is limited to in-frame clones, with some not included. The top ten clones hold over 2% of a sample with more than 130,000 clones, around 80% of them seen once. The data originate from a study of cytomegalovirus exposure and HLA in healthy donors. About the research overall: Out of about 360 genotyped donors, about 84% belonged to the Caucasian-associated ancestry cluster.

Study results and limitations: High specificity and sensitivity for cytomegalovirus status were reported for the classifier. According to the study, 160 or so TCR beta chains were cytomegalovirus-associated. In an earlier analysis, in fewer than 700 donors, most V segments appeared productive either ~90% or ~30% of the time.

The sample taken for sequencing was PBMCs. The TCR was taken from a man in his thirties or forties in good health and CMV-seronegative.

The CDR3 protein is CASSPTGGSQPQHF. The CDR3 nucleotides read TGTGCCAGCAGCCCGACAGGGGGCAGCCAGCCCCAGCATTTT. The chain has TRBV28 and TRBJ1-5; 10 bases are a match to TRBD1. Trimming removed 6 bases from V and 7 bases from J; junction bases left unmatched: 6. The CDR3 spans 14 residues. Per the germline V gene, CDR1 is MDHEN and CDR2 is SYDVKM.